This entry lists 23 T cell receptor beta chains sequenced from one sample in a study of regulatory T cells in long-lasting Graves disease. Researchers made TCR beta libraries by using iRepertoire HTBI primers and running Arm-PCR on CDR3 regions. One entry per CDR3 protein, called by TCRdb with MiXCR from the multiplex PCR reads. This repertoire shows hundreds of thousands of distinct CDR3 sequences, roughly 15% found once; its top ten account for roughly 10%. The sample's time point: newly diagnosed GD, antithyroid drugs for less than 3 months. Following extraction of RNA from PBMCs, that RNA was used to make the TCR library. These sequences were also reported in another study, on T cells in Graves' hyperthyroidism and ophthalmopathy.

The material sequenced was peripheral blood mononuclear cells (PBMCs), taken at new diagnosis, from a patient treated with antithyroid drugs. The origin of the receptors is a woman in her 30s with Graves disease.

This clonotype was recorded many times. The rearrangement uses TRBV20-1 and TRBJ2-5, with D tentatively TRBD2 (5 bases). Deletions cut 5 bases from V and 4 bases from J, with 5 bases between. CDR3 length equals 10 residues. The germline gives CDR1 DFQATT, CDR2 SNEGSKA (reference sequence). The DNA for the CDR3 is TGCAGTGCTGGAGGAGAGACCCAGTACTTC. It encodes CSAGGETQYF.

This chain uses TRBV30 with TRBJ1-1, with 10 bases lining up with TRBD1. This CDR3 contains 13 residues. V was clipped by 7 bases and J by 7 bases; unmatched bases: 9. CDR1 and CDR2 (germline): GTSNPN, SVGIG (reference sequence). CDR3 nucleotide sequence: TGTGCCTACACCGGGACAGGGGTGGGTGAAGCTTTCTTT. This gives the protein CAYTGTGVGEAFF.

In this sample, this clonotype turned up many times. The chain recombines TRBV11-2 with TRBJ2-7, with 7 bases lining up with TRBD2. Germline assignment: CDR1 SGHAT and CDR2 FQNNGV. The trim removed 2 bases at V and 2 bases at J, leaving 12 bases unmatched. CDR3 length equals 17 residues. The CDR3 reads CASSLHWSQRDPYEQYF. CDR3 nucleotide sequence: TGTGCCAGCAGCTTACACTGGTCCCAGCGGGACCCCTACGAGCAGTACTTC.

This sequence joins TRBV4-1 and TRBJ2-3, with 8 nucleotides matching TRBD2. Looked up from germline, CDR1 is MGHRA and CDR2 is YSYEKL. The V and J ends lost 4 bases and 0 bases, in that order; junction bases with no gene match: 15. CDR3 length: 19 amino acids. CDR3 DNA: TGCGCCAGCAGCCGCCGTACTCCTAGCGGGCTCGGAAGCACAGATACGCAGTATTTT. Its translation: CASSRRTPSGLGSTDTQYF.

The table lists this clonotype with many counts. The chain combines TRBV7-3 with TRBJ2-1, with TRBD1 matching 11 bases. Germline CDR1 and CDR2: SGHTA and FQGTGA. This CDR3 spans 16 amino acids. The trim removed 0 bases at V and 8 bases at J, leaving 6 bases unmatched. The CDR3 coding sequence is TGTGCCAGCAGCTTAACCGGGACAGGGGGGAGAGATGAGCAGTTCTTC. Its translation is CASSLTGTGGRDEQFF.

This clonotype was seen more than once but under ten times. This chain joins TRBV10-2 and TRBJ1-4; 9 positions match TRBD1. The junction had 7 bases not matched to a gene; V was cut back by 3 bases and J by 5 bases. CDR1 and CDR2 (germline): WSHSY, SAAADI. The CDR3 has 16 residues. CDR3 DNA: TGCGCCAGCAGTGACCTCCGGACAGGGGCAAATGAAAAACTGTTTTTT. Protein: CASSDLRTGANEKLFF.

This clonotype was counted only a few times. The chain links TRBV6-1 to TRBJ2-5; D gene unclear. The length of the CDR3 is 12 residues. V was pared by 6 bases and J by 4 bases, with 9 bases between. Germline CDR1 MNHNS, CDR2 SASEGT. The CDR3 loop reads CASRTGPETQYF. In DNA form, the CDR3 reads TGTGCCAGCAGGACGGGCCCAGAGACCCAGTACTTC.

This clonotype was seen ten or more times. The rearrangement links TRBV11-2 to TRBJ1-4; TRBD1 agrees at 7 bases. The germline gives CDR1 SGHAT, CDR2 FQNNGV. The trim removed 1 base at V and 11 bases at J, leaving 4 bases unmatched. The CDR3 sequence is 13 residues long. CDR3 loop: CASSLVRGQKLFF. In DNA form, the CDR3 reads TGTGCCAGCAGCTTAGTCCGGGGACAGAAACTGTTTTTT.

This clonotype was counted only a few times. V is TRBV29-1 and J is TRBJ2-3; D is ambiguous. Germline V CDR1 and CDR2: SQVTM, ANQGSEA. V shed 4 bases and J shed 0 bases, with 17 bases lying between them. The CDR3 extends over 16 amino acids. In DNA, the CDR3 is TGCAGCGTTGGGGCCTCCTTGAGGCACAGCACAGATACGCAGTATTTT. Its protein product is CSVGASLRHSTDTQYF.

This clonotype was picked up many times. The rearrangement links TRBV7-9 to TRBJ1-1, with TRBD1 matching over 9 bases. This CDR3 region has 18 residues. Germline V gene lookup returns CDR1 SEHNR and CDR2 FQNEAQ (reference sequence). J was trimmed by 0 bases and V by 5 bases; bases with no gene match: 13. The CDR3: CASSHLSGQGFMNTEAFF. Written as DNA, the CDR3 is TGTGCCAGCAGCCACCTCTCGGGACAGGGTTTTATGAACACTGAAGCTTTCTTT.

This clonotype was recorded a few times. The gene calls are TRBV4-3 and TRBJ2-1; D is tentatively TRBD1 or TRBD2 (5 bases each). The CDR3 extends over 15 amino acids. From germline, CDR1 is LGHNA and CDR2 YSLEER. Trimming pared 3 bases from V and 5 bases from J, leaving 14 bases between. The CDR3 DNA sequence: TGCGCCAGCAGCCACCCAGGGACCGCCCACAATGAGCAGTTCTTC. As protein: CASSHPGTAHNEQFF.

The rearrangement joins TRBV18 to TRBJ1-1; a possible D gene is TRBD1 (6 bases). Germline V gene data show CDR1 as KGHSH and CDR2 as LQKENI. V shed 2 bases and J shed 3 bases, with 13 bases lying between them. The CDR3 consists of 15 residues. CDR3 in amino acids: CASSPIGGQDTEAFF. The DNA for the CDR3 is TGTGCCAGCTCACCAATCGGGGGCCAGGACACTGAAGCTTTCTTT.

V is TRBV12-3 or TRBV12-4 and J is TRBJ2-1; D is unresolved. The J call may not be correct, given that the DNA end is closer to TRBJ2-7. The CDR3 runs to 12 residues. The CDR3 loop reads CASSLWLNEQYF. DNA of the CDR3: TGTGCCAGCAGTTTATGGCTCAATGAGCAGTACTTC.

This clonotype was seen more than once but under ten times. Being one base from a much bigger clone, this may be a read error. The V gene is TRBV6-5, the J gene TRBJ2-5; D gene ambiguous. Trimming pared 8 bases from V and 2 bases from J, leaving 12 bases between. The germline V gene encodes CDR1 MNHEY and CDR2 SVGAGI. The length of the CDR3 is 13 residues. CDR3 protein: CASGFARQETQYF. CDR3 DNA: TGTGCCAGCGGTTTTGCCAGACAAGAGACCCAGTACTTC.

This clonotype was seen repeatedly, ten times or more. The V gene is TRBV7-8, the J gene TRBJ2-3; possibly TRBD2 for D (5 bases). Germline assignment: CDR1 SGHVS and CDR2 FQNEAQ. The CDR3 covers 14 residues. V was clipped by 8 bases and J by 4 bases, with 16 bases between them. The CDR3 loop reads CASFGLGGPDTQYF. DNA for the CDR3: TGTGCCAGCTTTGGGCTCGGCGGGCCAGATACGCAGTATTTT.

This clonotype came up many times. The V and J genes are TRBV28 and TRBJ2-1, with 11 positions matching TRBD2. Trimming at V came to 4 bases and at J to 2 bases, leaving 13 bases not matched to a gene. The CDR3 is 19 residues long. Germline V gene sequence: CDR1 MDHEN, CDR2 SYDVKM. CDR3 residues: CASSSPSPIAGGPYNEQFF. The CDR3 DNA sequence: TGTGCCAGCAGTTCCCCGTCGCCTATAGCGGGAGGGCCCTACAATGAGCAGTTCTTC.

This clonotype was seen a single time. A much larger clone differs by one base, so this may be a read error. This chain uses TRBV2 with TRBJ2-1; tentatively, D is TRBD2 (5 bases). Deletions cut 5 bases from V and 10 bases from J, with 21 bases between. CDR1 SNHLY and CDR2 FYNNEI come from the germline V gene. This CDR3 has 15 amino acids. The CDR3 nucleotides are TGTGCCAGCAGTCCACTGGCTAGCAGCTCCTACGAGCAGTTCTTC. Amino acid sequence: CASSPLASSSYEQFF.

This clonotype has at least ten counts. This chain connects TRBV28 to TRBJ2-6; D unclear. Germline loops: CDR1 MDHEN, CDR2 SYDVKM. Trimming removed 5 bases from V and 0 bases from J, with 5 bases in between. The CDR3 covers 14 residues. The CDR3 loop is CASSLISGANVLTF. The CDR3 DNA reads TGTGCCAGCAGTCTGATCTCTGGGGCCAACGTCCTGACTTTC.

This clonotype has at least ten counts. This chain uses TRBV7-9 with TRBJ2-2; D possibly corresponds to TRBD2 (6 bases). Trimming cost V 2 bases and J 9 bases, with 19 bases left between them. The CDR3 runs 16 residues. Germline V CDR1 and CDR2: SEHNR, FQNEAQ (reference sequence). The CDR3 sequence is CASSLIEGGGTRELFF. The CDR3 DNA reads as TGTGCCAGCAGCTTAATCGAGGGCGGAGGGACCCGGGAGCTGTTTTTT.

This clonotype has just a few counts. The chain links TRBV27 to TRBJ1-1; no clear D. This CDR3 spans 15 amino acids. The germline gives CDR1 MNHEY, CDR2 SMNVEV (reference sequence). The V gene lost 0 bases and the J gene lost 4 bases, with 12 bases spanning the gap. This CDR3 reads CASSLSIGLGTEAFF. DNA for the CDR3: TGTGCCAGCAGTTTATCGATCGGGTTGGGCACTGAAGCTTTCTTT.

This clonotype was picked up many times. The rearrangement links TRBV7-8 to TRBJ2-7; possible D gene TRBD2, 5 bases. V was trimmed by 1 base and J by 1 base, leaving 17 bases between them. This CDR3 is 17 amino acids long. In germline, CDR1 is SGHVS, CDR2 FQNEAQ. CDR3 protein: CASSLEMGEYLSYEQYF. CDR3 nucleotides: TGTGCCAGCAGCTTAGAGATGGGAGAATACCTTTCCTACGAGCAGTACTTC.

The chain joins TRBV7-9 to TRBJ1-4; D gene unclear. Trimming stripped 5 bases from V and 5 bases from J, with 12 bases between. This CDR3 region has 14 residues. Germline assignment: CDR1 SEHNR and CDR2 FQNEAQ (reference sequence). In nucleotides, the CDR3 is TGTGCCAGCAGCACCATTGGTGGGAATGAAAAACTGTTTTTT. It specifies CASSTIGGNEKLFF. Variable domain in full (rest from reference TRBV7-9 and TRBJ1-4): DTGVSQNPRHKITKRGQNVTFRCDPISEHNRLYWYRQTLGQGPEFLTYFQNEAQLEKSRLLSDRFSAERPKGSFSTLEIQRTEQGDSAMYLCASSTIGGNEKLFFGSGTQLSVL.

The sample holds many counts of this clonotype. The chain uses TRBV18 and TRBJ1-2, with 8 bases fitting TRBD1. The CDR3 totals 15 residues. V shed 3 bases and J 5 bases; nucleotides not matched to a gene: 8. Germline loops: CDR1 KGHSH, CDR2 LQKENI. This CDR3 reads CASSPGRGQGYGYTF. DNA for the CDR3: TGTGCCAGCTCACCCGGCCGAGGACAGGGATATGGCTACACCTTC.